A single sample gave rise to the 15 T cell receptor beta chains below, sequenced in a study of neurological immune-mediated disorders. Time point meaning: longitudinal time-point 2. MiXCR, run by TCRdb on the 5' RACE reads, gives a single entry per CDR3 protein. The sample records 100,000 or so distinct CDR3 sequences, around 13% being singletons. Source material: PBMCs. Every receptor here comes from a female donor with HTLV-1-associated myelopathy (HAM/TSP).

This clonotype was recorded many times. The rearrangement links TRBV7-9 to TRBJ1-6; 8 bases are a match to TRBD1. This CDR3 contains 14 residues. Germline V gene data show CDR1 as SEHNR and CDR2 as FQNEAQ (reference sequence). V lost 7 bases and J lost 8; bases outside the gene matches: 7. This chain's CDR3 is CASTPGQEHSPLHF. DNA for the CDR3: TGTGCCAGCACCCCGGGACAGGAGCATTCACCCCTCCACTTT.

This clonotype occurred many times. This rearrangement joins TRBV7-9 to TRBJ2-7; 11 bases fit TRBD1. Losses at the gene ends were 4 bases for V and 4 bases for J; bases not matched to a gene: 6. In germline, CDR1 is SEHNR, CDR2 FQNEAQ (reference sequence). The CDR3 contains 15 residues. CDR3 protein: CASSWGTGGTYEQYF. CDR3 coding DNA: TGTGCCAGCAGCTGGGGGACAGGGGGGACTTACGAGCAGTACTTC.

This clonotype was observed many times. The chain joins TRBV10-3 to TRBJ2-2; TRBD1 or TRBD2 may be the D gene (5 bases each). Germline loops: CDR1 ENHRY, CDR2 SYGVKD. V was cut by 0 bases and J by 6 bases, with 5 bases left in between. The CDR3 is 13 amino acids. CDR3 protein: CAISESGPGELFF. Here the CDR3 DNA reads TGTGCCATCAGTGAGTCGGGACCCGGGGAGCTGTTTTTT.

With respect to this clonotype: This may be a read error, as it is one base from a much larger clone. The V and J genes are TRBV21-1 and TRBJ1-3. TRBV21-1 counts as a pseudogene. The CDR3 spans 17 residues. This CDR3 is CASSKWRLDFSGNTIYF. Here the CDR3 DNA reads TGTGCCAGCAGCAAATGGCGTTTAGATTTCTCTGGAAACACCATATATTTT.

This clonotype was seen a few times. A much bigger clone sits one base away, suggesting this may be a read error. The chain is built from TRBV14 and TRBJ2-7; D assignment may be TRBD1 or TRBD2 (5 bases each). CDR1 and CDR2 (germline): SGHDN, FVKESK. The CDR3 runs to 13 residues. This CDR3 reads CATSPLGPGRQYF. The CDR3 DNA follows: TGTGCCACCAGCCCCCTCGGCCCAGGGAGGCAGTACTTC.

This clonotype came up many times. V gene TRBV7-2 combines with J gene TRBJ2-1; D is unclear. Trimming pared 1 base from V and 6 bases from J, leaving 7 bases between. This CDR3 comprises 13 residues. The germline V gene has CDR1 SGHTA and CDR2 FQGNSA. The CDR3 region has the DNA TGTGCCAGCAGCTTAGAACTGGCCAATGAGCAGTTCTTC. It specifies CASSLELANEQFF.

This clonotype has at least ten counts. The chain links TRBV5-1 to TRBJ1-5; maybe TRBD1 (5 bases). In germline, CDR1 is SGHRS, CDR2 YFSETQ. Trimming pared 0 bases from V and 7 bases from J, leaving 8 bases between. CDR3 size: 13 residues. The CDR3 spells CASSLEGAQPQHF. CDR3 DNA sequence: TGCGCCAGCAGCTTGGAAGGGGCCCAGCCCCAGCATTTT. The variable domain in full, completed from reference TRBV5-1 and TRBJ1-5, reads KAGVTQTPRYLIKTRGQQVTLSCSPISGHRSVSWYQQTPGQGLQFLFEYFSETQRNKGNFPGRFSGRQFSNSRSEMNVSTLELGDSALYLCASSLEGAQPQHFGDGTRLSIL.

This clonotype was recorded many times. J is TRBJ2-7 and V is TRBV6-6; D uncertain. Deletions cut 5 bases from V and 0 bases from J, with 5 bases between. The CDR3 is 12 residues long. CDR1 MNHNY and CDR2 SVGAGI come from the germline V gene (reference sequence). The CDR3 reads CASSESSYEQYF. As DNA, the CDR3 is TGTGCCAGCAGTGAGAGCTCCTACGAGCAGTACTTC.

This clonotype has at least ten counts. CDR3 loop: CASSFERAITDTQYF. CDR3 DNA sequence: TGTGCCAGCAGTTTTGAGCGGGCGATCACAGATACGCAGTATTTT. The rearrangement joins TRBV12-3 or TRBV12-4 to TRBJ2-3, with a tentative D call TRBD2 (6 bases). V shed 3 bases and J shed 2 bases, with 12 bases lying between them. This CDR3 spans 15 amino acids.

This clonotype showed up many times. The CDR3 bases are TGTGCCAGCAGCCTCGAGGGCTCCTACAATGAGCAGTTCTTC. This sequence encodes CASSLEGSYNEQFF. The V call is TRBV7-9, the J call TRBJ2-1; possible D gene TRBD2, 5 bases. The CDR3 is made up of 14 amino acids. V was cut by 5 bases and J by 0 bases, with 8 bases left in between. Germline V gene lookup returns CDR1 SEHNR and CDR2 FQNEAQ (reference sequence). The complete variable domain, with remaining parts taken from reference TRBV7-9 and TRBJ2-1, reads DTGVSQNPRHKITKRGQNVTFRCDPISEHNRLYWYRQTLGQGPEFLTYFQNEAQLEKSRLLSDRFSAERPKGSFSTLEIQRTEQGDSAMYLCASSLEGSYNEQFFGPGTRLTVL.

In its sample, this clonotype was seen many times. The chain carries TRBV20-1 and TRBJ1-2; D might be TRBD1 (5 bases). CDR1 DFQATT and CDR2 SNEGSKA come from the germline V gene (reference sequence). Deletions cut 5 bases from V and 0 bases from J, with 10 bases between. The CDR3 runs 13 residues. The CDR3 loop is CSAWAGTNYGYTF. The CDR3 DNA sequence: TGCAGTGCTTGGGCAGGGACTAACTATGGCTACACCTTC.

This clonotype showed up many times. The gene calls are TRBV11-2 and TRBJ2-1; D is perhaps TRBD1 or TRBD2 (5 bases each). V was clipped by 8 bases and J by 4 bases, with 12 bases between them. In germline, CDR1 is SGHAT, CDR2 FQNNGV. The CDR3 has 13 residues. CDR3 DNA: TGTGCCAGCGACCAGGGAGCATACAATGAGCAGTTCTTC. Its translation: CASDQGAYNEQFF.

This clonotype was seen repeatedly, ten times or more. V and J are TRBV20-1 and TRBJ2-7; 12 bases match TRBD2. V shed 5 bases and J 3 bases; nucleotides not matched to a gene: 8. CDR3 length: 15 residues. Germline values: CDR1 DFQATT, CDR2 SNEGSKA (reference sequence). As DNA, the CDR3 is TGCAGTGCTCTTCCCAGGACTAGCGGGAACTACGAGCAGTACTTC. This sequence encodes CSALPRTSGNYEQYF.

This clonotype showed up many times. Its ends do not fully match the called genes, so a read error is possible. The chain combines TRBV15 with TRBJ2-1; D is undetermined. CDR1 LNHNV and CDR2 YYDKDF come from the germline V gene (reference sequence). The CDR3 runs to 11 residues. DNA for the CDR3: TGTGCTACCAGCAGGTGGAATGAGCAGTTCTTC. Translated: CATSRWNEQFF.

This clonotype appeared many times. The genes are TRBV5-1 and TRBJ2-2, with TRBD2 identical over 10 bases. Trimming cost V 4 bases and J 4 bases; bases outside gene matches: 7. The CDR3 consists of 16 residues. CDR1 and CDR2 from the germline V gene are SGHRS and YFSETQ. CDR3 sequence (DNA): TGCGCCAGCAGCCCCGCTAGCGGGGGCCTCACCGGGGAGCTGTTTTTT. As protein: CASSPASGGLTGELFF.